A selection of T cell receptor beta chains follows, all from one sample in a study of metastatic and nonmetastatic thyroid tumors. TCRdb re-called the PCR reads with MiXCR. In the table there are 84,000 or so clones, roughly 8.6% of which are singletons. Specimen: blood. These TCRs come from a female donor with papillary thyroid cancer or a benign thyroid nodule (not recorded which). Some clones in this sample may be carry-over from other donors' samples. CDR3s include the opening cysteine and the closing phenylalanine or tryptophan. D genes are given only for firm matches.

v_call | d_call | cdr3_aa
TRBV27 | . | CASSPWGRTGELFF
TRBV6-1 | TRBD1 | CASRGPDRAGNGYTF
TRBV20-1 | TRBD2 | CSATLASGGSYEQYF
TRBV5-1 | . | CASSQNTGELFF
TRBV11-2 | TRBD2 | CASSFSPSGGGGEQFF
TRBV6-1 | TRBD1 | CASRIQGSGELFF
TRBV7-3 | TRBD2 | CASSWTSGGPGDTQYF
TRBV6-2/TRBV6-3 | . | CASSYGSGDAGELFF
TRBV6-1 | TRBD2 | CASMTSGVTQYF
TRBV7-6 | TRBD1 | CASSQEGTGGWTEAFF
TRBV30 | TRBD1 | CAWSVDGQGRKLFF
TRBV30 | . | CASNLGIRGGEKLFF
TRBV7-2 | . | CASSGLEQYF
TRBV11-1 | TRBD2 | CASSLAGTSGYVNEQFF
TRBV14 | . | CASSQDPMLGSPLHF
TRBV28 | . | CASRKEETDTQYF
TRBV18 | TRBD1 | CASSPQDRGLTEAFF
TRBV20-1 | . | CSARRDTLGNGYTF
TRBV6-1 | . | CASSEGRALNYGYTF
TRBV3-1 | TRBD1 | CASSFTGVNQPQHF
TRBV6-2/TRBV6-3 | . | CASNSPGHGYEQYF
TRBV5-1 | . | CASSLRGGFDQPQHF